This TCR beta chain was sequenced in a study of blood T cell repertoires in COVID-19. Per the germline V gene, CDR1 is SEHNR and CDR2 is FQNEAQ (reference sequence). The V end was cut by 3 bases, the J end by 14 bases, with 13 bases between. The CDR3 has 12 residues. Profiled with immunoSEQ multiplex PCR; TCRdb holds only in-frame clones, not every one. Of about 480,000 clones listed, approximately 90% were seen once; the top ten hold approximately 1.8%. The sequence was obtained from a woman aged 40 to 49 who had recovered from COVID-19. V is TRBV7-9 and J is TRBJ1-4; D is unclear. Source material: PBMCs or T cells enriched from blood (not recorded which). CDR3: CASSFPTERLFF. The CDR3 DNA is TGTGCCAGCAGCTTCCCGACTGAAAGGCTGTTTTTT.